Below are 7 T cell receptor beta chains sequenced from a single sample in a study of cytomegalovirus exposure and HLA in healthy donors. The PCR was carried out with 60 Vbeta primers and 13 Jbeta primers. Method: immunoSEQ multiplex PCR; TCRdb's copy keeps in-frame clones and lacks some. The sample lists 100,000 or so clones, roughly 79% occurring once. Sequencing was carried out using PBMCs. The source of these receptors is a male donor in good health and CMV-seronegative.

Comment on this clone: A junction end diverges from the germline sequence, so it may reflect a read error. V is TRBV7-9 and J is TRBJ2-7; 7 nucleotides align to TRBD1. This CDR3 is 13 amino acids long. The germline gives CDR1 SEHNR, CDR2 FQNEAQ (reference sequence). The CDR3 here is CSSSSGQSYEQYF. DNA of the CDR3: TGTTCCAGCAGCTCGGGACAGAGCTACGAGCAGTACTTC. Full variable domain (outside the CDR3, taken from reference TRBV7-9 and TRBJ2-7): DTGVSQNPRHKITKRGQNVTFRCDPISEHNRLYWYRQTLGQGPEFLTYFQNEAQLEKSRLLSDRFSAERPKGSFSTLEIQRTEQGDSAMYLCSSSSGQSYEQYFGPGTRLTVT.

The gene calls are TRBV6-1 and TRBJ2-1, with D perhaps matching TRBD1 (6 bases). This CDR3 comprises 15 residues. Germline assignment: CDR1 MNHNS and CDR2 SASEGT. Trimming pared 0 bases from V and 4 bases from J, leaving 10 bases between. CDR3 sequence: CASSEAPDSYNEQFF. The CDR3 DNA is TGTGCCAGCAGTGAAGCTCCGGACAGTTACAATGAGCAGTTCTTC.

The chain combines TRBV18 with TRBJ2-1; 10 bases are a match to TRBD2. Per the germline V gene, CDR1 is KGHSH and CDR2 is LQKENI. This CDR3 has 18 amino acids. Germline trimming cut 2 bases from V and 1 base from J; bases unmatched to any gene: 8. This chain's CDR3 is CASSPSASGRGSYNEQFF. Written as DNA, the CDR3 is TGTGCCAGCTCACCATCTGCTAGCGGGAGAGGGTCCTACAATGAGCAGTTCTTC.

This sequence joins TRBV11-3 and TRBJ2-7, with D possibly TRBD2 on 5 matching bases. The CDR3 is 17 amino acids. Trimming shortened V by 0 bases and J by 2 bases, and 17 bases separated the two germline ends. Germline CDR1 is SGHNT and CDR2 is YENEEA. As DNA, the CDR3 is TGTGCCAGCAGCTTAGAAGGTCTTTCCGCCGGGACCTACGAGCAGTACTTC. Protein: CASSLEGLSAGTYEQYF.

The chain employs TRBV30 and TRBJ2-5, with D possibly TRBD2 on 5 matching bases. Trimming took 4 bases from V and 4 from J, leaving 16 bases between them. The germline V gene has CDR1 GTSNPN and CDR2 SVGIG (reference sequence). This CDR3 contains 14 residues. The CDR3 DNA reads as TGTGCCTGGACGGGCGGGTCGACACGAGAGACCCAGTACTTC. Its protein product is CAWTGGSTRETQYF.

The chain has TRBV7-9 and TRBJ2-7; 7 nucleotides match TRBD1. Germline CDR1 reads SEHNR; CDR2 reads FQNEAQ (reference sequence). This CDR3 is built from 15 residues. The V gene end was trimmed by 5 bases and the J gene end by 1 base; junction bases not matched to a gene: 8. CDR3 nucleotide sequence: TGTGCCAGCAGCCCCAAGGGACAGCCATCCTACGAGCAGTACTTC. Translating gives CASSPKGQPSYEQYF. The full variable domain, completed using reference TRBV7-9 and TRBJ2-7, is DTGVSQNPRHKITKRGQNVTFRCDPISEHNRLYWYRQTLGQGPEFLTYFQNEAQLEKSRLLSDRFSAERPKGSFSTLEIQRTEQGDSAMYLCASSPKGQPSYEQYFGPGTRLTVT.

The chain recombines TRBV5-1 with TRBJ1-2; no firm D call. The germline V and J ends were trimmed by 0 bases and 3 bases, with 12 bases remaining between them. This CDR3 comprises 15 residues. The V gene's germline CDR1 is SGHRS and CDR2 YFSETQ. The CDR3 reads CASSLGPRSDYGYTF. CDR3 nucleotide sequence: TGCGCCAGCAGCTTGGGGCCGAGGAGCGACTATGGCTACACCTTC.